This TCR beta chain emerged from a study of T-cell reconstitution after alpha-beta-depleted transplantation in children. Study-wide findings and caveats: Several hundred expanded graft clones reportedly were the source of alpha-beta T cells about two months after transplant. T-cell counts and diversity at one year post-transplant came mainly from newly produced T cells.

This CDR3 has 12 residues. Germline loops: CDR1 MDHEN, CDR2 SYDVKM. The ends were cut back, 6 bases at V and 6 bases at J, with 12 bases in the middle. This clonotype occurred many times. The antigen is not known. Unique molecular identifiers were built into the TCRbeta library. TCRdb used MiXCR to reprocess the PCR reads, holding one entry per CDR3 protein. The profile shows approximately 44,000 distinct CDR3 sequences, around 5.9% of them singletons. The chain joins TRBV28 to TRBJ2-7; tentatively, D is TRBD2 (6 bases). Sequencing was performed on PBMCs, mostly from graft donor cells, taken 60 days after TCRalphabeta/CD19-depleted stem cell transplant. The sequence came from a female patient aged 2-9 years who had a stem cell transplant for aplastic anemia, so the T cells may come from the graft donor. The CDR3 DNA reads TGTGCCAGCAGACTAGCAAGGGGCGAGCAGTACTTC. Translated, it gives CASRLARGEQYF.